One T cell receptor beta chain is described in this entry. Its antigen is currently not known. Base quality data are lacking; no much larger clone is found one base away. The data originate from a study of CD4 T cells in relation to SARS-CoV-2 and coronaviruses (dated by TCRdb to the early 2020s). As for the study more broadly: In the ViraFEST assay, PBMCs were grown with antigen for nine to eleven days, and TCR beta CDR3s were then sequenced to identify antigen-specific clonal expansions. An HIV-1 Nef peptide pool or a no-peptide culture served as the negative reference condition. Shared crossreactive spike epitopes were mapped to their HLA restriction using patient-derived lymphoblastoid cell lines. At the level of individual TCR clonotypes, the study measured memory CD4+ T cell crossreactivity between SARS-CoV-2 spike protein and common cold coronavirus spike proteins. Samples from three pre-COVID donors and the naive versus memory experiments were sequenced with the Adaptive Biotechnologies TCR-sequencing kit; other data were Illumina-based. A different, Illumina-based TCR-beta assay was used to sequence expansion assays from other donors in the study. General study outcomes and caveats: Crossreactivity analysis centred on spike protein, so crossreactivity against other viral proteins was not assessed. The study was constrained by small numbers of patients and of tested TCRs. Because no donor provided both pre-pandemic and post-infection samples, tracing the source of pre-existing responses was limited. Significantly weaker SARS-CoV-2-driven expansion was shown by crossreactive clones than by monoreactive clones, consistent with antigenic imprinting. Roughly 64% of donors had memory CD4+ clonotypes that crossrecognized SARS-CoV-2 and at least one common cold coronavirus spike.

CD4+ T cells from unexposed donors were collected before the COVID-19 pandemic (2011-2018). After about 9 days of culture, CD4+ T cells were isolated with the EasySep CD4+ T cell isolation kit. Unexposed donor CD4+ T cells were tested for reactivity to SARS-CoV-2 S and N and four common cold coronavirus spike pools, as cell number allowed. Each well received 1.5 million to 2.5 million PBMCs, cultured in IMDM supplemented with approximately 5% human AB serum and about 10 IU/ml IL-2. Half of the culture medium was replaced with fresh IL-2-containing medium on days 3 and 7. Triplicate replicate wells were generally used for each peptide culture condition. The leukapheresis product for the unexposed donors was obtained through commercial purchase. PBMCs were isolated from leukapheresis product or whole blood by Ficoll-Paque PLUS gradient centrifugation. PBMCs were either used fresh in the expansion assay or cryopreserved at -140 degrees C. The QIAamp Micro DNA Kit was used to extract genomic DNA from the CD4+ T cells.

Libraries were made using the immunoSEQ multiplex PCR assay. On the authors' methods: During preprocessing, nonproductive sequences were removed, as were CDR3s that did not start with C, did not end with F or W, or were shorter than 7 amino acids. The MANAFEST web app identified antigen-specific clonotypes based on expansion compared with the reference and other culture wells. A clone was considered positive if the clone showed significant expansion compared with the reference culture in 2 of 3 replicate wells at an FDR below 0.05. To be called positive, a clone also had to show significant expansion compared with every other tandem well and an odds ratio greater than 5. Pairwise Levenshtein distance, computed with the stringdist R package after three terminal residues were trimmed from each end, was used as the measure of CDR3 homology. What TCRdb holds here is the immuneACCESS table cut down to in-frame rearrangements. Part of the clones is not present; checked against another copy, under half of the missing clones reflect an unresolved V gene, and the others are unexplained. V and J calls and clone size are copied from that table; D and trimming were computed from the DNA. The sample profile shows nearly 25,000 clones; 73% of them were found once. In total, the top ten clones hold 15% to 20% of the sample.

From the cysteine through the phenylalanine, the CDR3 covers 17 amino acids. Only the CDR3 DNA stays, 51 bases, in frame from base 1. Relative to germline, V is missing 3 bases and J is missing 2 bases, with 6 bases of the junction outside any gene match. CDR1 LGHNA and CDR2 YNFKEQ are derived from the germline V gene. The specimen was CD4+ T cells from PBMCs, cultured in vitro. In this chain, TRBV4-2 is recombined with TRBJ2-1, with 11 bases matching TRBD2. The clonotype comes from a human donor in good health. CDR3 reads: CASSQRTSGYPYNEQFF. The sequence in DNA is TGTGCCAGCAGCCAGAGGACTAGCGGGTACCCCTACAATGAGCAGTTCTTC.